This note documents a single T cell receptor (beta chain) sequence. Trimming removed 7 bases from V and 4 bases from J; junction bases left unmatched: 4. Germline V CDR1 and CDR2: MNHNS, SASEGT. The CDR3 length is 12 residues. This sample is part of a study of blood T cells in healthy people across ages. A second roughly 6 to 11 cycle PCR used barcoded and J-beta primers. MiXCR was run by TCRdb on the 5' RACE reads, yielding one entry per CDR3 protein. The repertoire holds around 870,000 distinct CDR3 sequences, with around 30% as singletons. Sequenced input: blood. The clonotype originates from an elderly woman in good health. The chain joins TRBV6-1 to TRBJ2-7; 7 nucleotides match TRBD1. The CDR3 region is CASNMGQYEQYF. CDR3 nucleotide sequence: TGTGCCAGCAACATGGGACAGTACGAGCAGTACTTC.